The T cell receptor beta chain described here comes from a study of Tregs in tolerant kidney transplant recipients. The CDR3 runs 12 residues. The germline CDR1 and CDR2 sequences are GTSNPN and SVGIG (reference sequence). V lost 4 bases and J 3 bases, leaving 9 bases between the germline ends. TCRdb's table, derived via immunoSEQ multiplex PCR, lists solely in-frame clones and lacks some. Of 90,000 or so clones in the sample, 90% to 95% are singletons; the top ten hold over 4%. Study conclusions and caveats: Expanding Tregs on activated donor B cells appeared to best identify donor-specific TCRbeta clones. Few patients were studied, so findings need validation in larger groups. This study did not directly address biological reproducibility.

Notes on this clone: The antigen remains unidentified.

Thawed PBMCs were FACS-sorted into unstimulated CD4+CD25+CD127- regulatory T cells, CD4+CD25- non-regulatory cells, CD4 and CD8 cells. The chain couples TRBV30 to TRBJ1-2; unclear D gene. Sequences were obtained from CD8+ T cells from blood. The receptor's source is a human donor in good health. The CDR3 nucleotides read TGTGCCTGGACGGCTTCCGACTATGGCTACACCTTC. It encodes CAWTASDYGYTF.